This T cell receptor (beta chain) was sequenced during a study of T-cell reconstitution after alpha-beta-depleted transplantation in children. Points from the study as a whole: Surviving recipient T cells and thymic progenitors accounted for the high day-60 TCRbeta diversity observed in some patients. Newly generated T cells supplied most T-cell counts and diversity one year post-transplant. Alpha-beta T cells present about two months after transplant were reported to originate from several hundred expanded graft clones.

V lost 3 bases and J lost 6, with 15 bases in between. This CDR3 is built from 13 residues. In germline, CDR1 is DFQATT, CDR2 SNEGSKA (reference sequence). Construction of the TCRbeta library involved unique molecular identifiers. TCRdb processed the PCR reads anew with MiXCR; each CDR3 protein has one entry. The sample has 580,000 or so distinct CDR3 sequences, 23% seen once. The table lists this clonotype with a few counts. Antigen specificity is unknown. The chain combines TRBV20-1 with TRBJ2-7; the D gene could be TRBD1 or TRBD2 (5 bases each). This receptor was obtained from a boy less than two years old who had a stem cell transplant for acute myeloid leukemia, so the T cells may come from the graft donor. Sequencing was performed on PBMCs, mostly from graft donor cells, taken 360 days after TCRalphabeta/CD19-depleted stem cell transplant. The CDR3, as DNA: TGCAGTGCTAGGAGGGACGCGTTCGCCGAGCAGTACTTC. Residues: CSARRDAFAEQYF.